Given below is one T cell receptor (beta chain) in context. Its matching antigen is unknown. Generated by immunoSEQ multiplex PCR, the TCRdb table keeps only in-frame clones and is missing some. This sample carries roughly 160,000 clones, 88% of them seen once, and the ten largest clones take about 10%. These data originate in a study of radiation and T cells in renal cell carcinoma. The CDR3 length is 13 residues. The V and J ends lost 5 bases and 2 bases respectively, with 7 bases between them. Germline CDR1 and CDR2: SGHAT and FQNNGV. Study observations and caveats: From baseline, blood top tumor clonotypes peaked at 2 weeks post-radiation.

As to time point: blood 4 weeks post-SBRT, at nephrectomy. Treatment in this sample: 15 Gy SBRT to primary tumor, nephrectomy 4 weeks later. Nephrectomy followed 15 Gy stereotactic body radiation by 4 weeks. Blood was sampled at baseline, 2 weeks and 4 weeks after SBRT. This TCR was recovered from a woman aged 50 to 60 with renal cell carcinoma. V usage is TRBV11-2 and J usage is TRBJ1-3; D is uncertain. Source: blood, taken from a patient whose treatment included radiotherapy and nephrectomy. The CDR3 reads CASSPRTGNTIYF. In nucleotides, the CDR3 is TGTGCCAGCAGCCCAAGGACTGGAAACACCATATATTTT. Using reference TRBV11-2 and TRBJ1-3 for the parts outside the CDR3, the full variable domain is EAGVAQSPRYKIIEKRQSVAFWCNPISGHATLYWYQQILGQGPKLLIQFQNNGVVDDSQLPKDRFSAERLKGVDSTLKIQPAKLEDSAVYLCASSPRTGNTIYFGEGSWLTVV.